Sequencing of this T cell receptor (beta chain) was carried out in a study of T cells in women clearing cervical HPV infection (dated by TCRdb to between 2018 and 2020). Describing the broader study: Cases were 25 women with histologically confirmed HPV16-related CIN3 or worse, including a couple of invasive cancers. Controls were approximately 25 women whose single incident HPV16 infection cleared within 12 months without precancer or cancer developing. Blood from cases was drawn at the visit where the lesion was first identified, while blood from controls was drawn once the infection was no longer detected. For cases, a median interval of about 150 days, with an interquartile range of about 80 to 200 days, was observed between lesion detection and blood sampling. Since only a few of the women had HLA typing available, the possibility that HLA type was acting as a confounder could not be ruled out. An exploratory proof-of-principle case-control study, nested within the Guanacaste HPV Natural History Study in Costa Rica, was conducted to compare TCR repertoires across cervical HPV16 outcomes. Cases were matched to controls by age within five years and by the year the sample was collected. Cases had a median age of approximately 32 years compared with just over 37 for controls, and baseline characteristics showed no significant differences between the groups. In the parent cohort, some 10,000 women aged 18 or older were enrolled in Guanacaste, Costa Rica, during 1993 to 1994 and were followed for more than 6 years. As quality controls, five blinded duplicates were added to each group, bringing the total to roughly 60 samples made up of about 50 participants and approximately ten replicates. On the study overall, not on this receptor specifically: TRBV6-7 relative abundance was lower in cases than in controls (around 0.11% versus 0.16%; Bonferroni P = 0.0008). Random forest classifiers combining richness and V gene abundances distinguished cases from controls with an estimated AUC of 0.83. Because of the cross-sectional design, the study could not determine whether the associations came before infection or resulted from infection, and neither effector/memory subsets nor HPV-specific T cells were isolated. Across sequencing depths, CIN3+ cases showed significantly higher TCR repertoire richness than controls, but evenness did not differ between the groups. T-cell numbers per sample were unknown, so richness differences could reflect varying T-cell content rather than repertoire biology.

Clipping removes 4 bases from V and 2 bases from J, with 4 as the unmatched junction base count. The germline V gene specifies SGHTA as CDR1 and FQGTGA as CDR2. From cysteine to phenylalanine, the CDR3 is 15 amino acids long. The DNA shown is the part of the CDR3 that was read: 36 bases, in frame from base 1. Turning to this clone: The antigen this receptor binds is unknown. The read stops 3 residues short of the end of the CDR3; the missing end is completed from the germline J gene.

Every participant had a single incident cervical HPV16 infection, and prevalent HPV16 infections were excluded. Cervical HPV DNA was detected with MY09/MY11 PCR, and genotyping was done with dot-blot hybridization. Roughly 15 mL of heparinized blood was centrifuged, after which the buffy coat was aliquoted, frozen at -30 degrees C, and then stored at -80 degrees C. QIAGEN kits were used to extract genomic DNA from buffy coat specimens. The immunoSEQ assay used multiplex PCR to amplify TCR beta CDR3 regions from an average of around 1,200 ng of genomic DNA per sample. The assay corrected primer bias using a complete synthetic TCR repertoire to establish an amplification baseline. Amplicons were sequenced on the Illumina platform. As for how the authors treated the data: Sequences were error-corrected by clustering with frequency ratios and a modified nearest-neighbor algorithm, then analyzed in the immunoSEQ Analyzer with IMGT gene definitions. At each rarefaction depth, TCR richness and evenness were averaged across 20 rarefaction repeats, and samples with fewer sequences than that depth were excluded. Wilcoxon rank sum tests with FDR correction were used to compare relative abundances of V, D and J genes between the groups. In the blinded duplicates, the intraclass correlation was over 95% for TCR richness and averaged 76.4% across 60 to 70 gene segments. The source is immuneACCESS, and TCRdb retained only in-frame sequences with V and J called. Part of the clones is not carried over; for the studies checked, unresolved V genes explain less than half of this, and the remainder is unexplained. The V and J calls and clone size come from that table; D and trimming were worked out from the DNA. This sample's table lists tens of thousands of clones. Of the sample, around 1.5% falls within the top ten clones.

This sequence was found in a woman between 18 and 69 years old with a cervical HPV16 infection that either progressed to CIN3+ or cleared (not recorded which). Sequenced input: blood buffy coat. The chain is assembled from TRBV7-3 and TRBJ2-1; 8 nucleotides in the junction match TRBD2. The sequenced CDR3 bases are TGTGCCAGCAGCTCCGGAGCGGGAGCCTACAATGAG. Its coded protein is CASSSGAGAYNE. The complete CDR3 protein is CASSSGAGAYNEQFF.